This TCR beta chain was captured in a study of regulatory T cells in long-lasting Graves disease. Study as a whole: Disease was considered persistent Graves' disease after over 5 years of antithyroid drugs (with positive TSH receptor antibodies). Study-wide findings and caveats: Among the persistent patients, fewer than 3,000 public clonotypes were shared, more than the approximately 1,000 shared among new patients.

This clonotype was detected many times. Its specificity is not known. CDR3-region Arm-PCR and iRepertoire HTBI primers produced the TCR beta libraries. TCRdb fed the multiplex PCR reads into MiXCR, producing one record per CDR3 protein. The table shows a few hundred thousand distinct CDR3 sequences, with roughly 22% occurring only once. Documented time point: persistent/refractory GD, antithyroid drugs over 5 years with positive TRAb. PBMCs provided the RNA from which the TCR library was made. The CDR3 loop spans 17 amino acids. V lost 2 bases and J 2 bases, leaving 16 bases between the germline ends. Sequencing used peripheral blood mononuclear cells (PBMCs), obtained when the disease was refractory, from a patient treated with antithyroid drugs. The TCR comes from a female donor with Graves disease. The V and J genes are TRBV12-3 or TRBV12-4 and TRBJ1-5; TRBD1 is a possible D gene (6 bases). As DNA, the CDR3 is TGTGCCAGCAGTTTAAAGGTAGGGGGGTTCGGCAATCAGCCCCAGCATTTT. It specifies CASSLKVGGFGNQPQHF.